This TCR beta chain was documented in a study of T cell responses to AZD1222 COVID-19 vaccine. The overall study: Second doses were pooled across both intervals (about 4 or about 12 weeks).

The CDR3 is 16 amino acids. Study observations and caveats: No repertoire was sampled before or during the peak T cell response, only after it. Spike-spanning, vaccine-associated CD4 TCRs were dominant at 160-218 and 743-854.

This clone was picked up a small number of times. Its antigen is not identified. TCRdb's copy holds only in-frame clones and misses some; the assay was immunoSEQ multiplex PCR. The sample contains roughly 100,000 clones, over 75% of which appear only once. The sample in question was peripheral blood, obtained on day 0 of AZD1222 vaccination. The J gene is TRBJ2-1, the V gene TRBV21-1; the table's D gene call, TRBD1, was not cross checked with the DNA. TRBV21-1 is flagged as a pseudogene. This clonotype was obtained from an adult in good health. CDR3 amino acids: CASSKVYDGRNNEQFF. The DNA of the CDR3 is TGTGCCAGCAGCAAAGTCTACGACGGCAGGAACAATGAGCAGTTCTTC.